The rows below give T cell receptor beta chains drawn from one sample of a study of cytomegalovirus exposure and HLA in healthy donors. Clones were read by immunoSEQ multiplex PCR, and TCRdb kept only the in-frame ones, dropping some. The sample carries roughly 100,000 clones, more than 65% recorded once. Sequenced: PBMCs. These receptors were collected from a woman aged 18 to 35 in good health and CMV-seropositive. Both conserved end residues are part of each CDR3.

CDR3aa: CASSIQRGPYEQYF; j_gene: TRBJ2-7; v_gene: TRBV19
CDR3aa: CASSSLLAGLYNEQFF; j_gene: TRBJ2-1; v_gene: TRBV27
CDR3aa: CASSRQDSYEQYF; j_gene: TRBJ2-7; v_gene: TRBV25-1
CDR3aa: CASSPPQGLAGDREQYF; j_gene: TRBJ2-7; v_gene: TRBV4-2
CDR3aa: CASREDGSNQPQHF; j_gene: TRBJ1-5; v_gene: TRBV6-1
CDR3aa: CATLMNTEAFF; j_gene: TRBJ1-1; v_gene: TRBV2
CDR3aa: CASSWKGASSYNEQFF; j_gene: TRBJ2-1; v_gene: TRBV7-2
CDR3aa: CASSYEEGRDNNEQFF; j_gene: TRBJ2-1; v_gene: TRBV6-6
CDR3aa: CASSPHRGLTEAFF; j_gene: TRBJ1-1; v_gene: TRBV6-5
CDR3aa: CASSADIRETQYF; j_gene: TRBJ2-5; v_gene: TRBV2
CDR3aa: CASSRGGGYTF; j_gene: TRBJ1-2; v_gene: TRBV7-9
CDR3aa: CASSEPGETQYF; j_gene: TRBJ2-5; v_gene: TRBV25-1
CDR3aa: CASSEWGTGGYNEQFF; j_gene: TRBJ2-1; v_gene: TRBV25-1
CDR3aa: CASSLGGRTSSYEQYF; j_gene: TRBJ2-7; v_gene: TRBV5-1
CDR3aa: CASSEYPGGRTGANVLTF; j_gene: TRBJ2-6; v_gene: TRBV6-4
CDR3aa: CASSQETPGQGGEQYF; j_gene: TRBJ2-7; v_gene: TRBV4-1
CDR3aa: CASSQAGQLNQPQHF; j_gene: TRBJ1-5; v_gene: TRBV4-2
CDR3aa: CASSLRTGPREQYF; j_gene: TRBJ2-7; v_gene: TRBV7-6
CDR3aa: CASSPASGSRDEQFF; j_gene: TRBJ2-1; v_gene: TRBV25-1
CDR3aa: CASSQPSDQETQYF; j_gene: TRBJ2-5; v_gene: TRBV2
CDR3aa: CASSQVLSDTQYF; j_gene: TRBJ2-3; v_gene: TRBV4-2
CDR3aa: CASSGVPQGNTEAFF; j_gene: TRBJ1-1; v_gene: TRBV9
CDR3aa: CAIKGGSDTQYF; j_gene: TRBJ2-3; v_gene: TRBV10-3
CDR3aa: CASSYGVSTEAFF; j_gene: TRBJ1-1; v_gene: TRBV5-4